The TCR beta chain described here comes from a study of cytomegalovirus exposure and HLA in healthy donors. Points from the study as a whole: A later analysis revealed that TCR association rates differed between HLA loci, peaking at DRB1 and bottoming out at HLA-C. An apparent linkage of common viral pathogens to several of the most significant clusters emerged in a later analysis.

The PCR ran on 60 Vbeta and 13 Jbeta primers. The protocol was immunoSEQ multiplex PCR, while the TCRdb copy is restricted to in-frame clones and leaves out a portion. This table has approximately 130,000 clones, 75% to 90% appearing once. With regard to this clone: Its matching antigen is unknown.

Sequencing used PBMCs. This TCR derives from a woman in her thirties in good health and CMV-seropositive.

CDR3: CASTIELSNQPQHF. For the CDR3, the DNA is TGTGCCAGCACCATTGAGCTTAGCAATCAGCCCCAGCATTTT. V is TRBV28 and J is TRBJ1-5; D not certain. V was shortened by 7 bases and J by 0 bases, with 10 bases between the two germline ends. Germline V lookup: CDR1 MDHEN, CDR2 SYDVKM. This CDR3 has 14 residues.